The 11 T cell receptor beta chains presented below share a single source sample, sequenced in a study of blood T cells in healthy people across ages. A second PCR of roughly 7 to 11 cycles used a sample-barcoded 5' primer and a J-beta primer mix. TCRdb ran MiXCR on the 5' RACE reads and lists one entry per CDR3 protein. The sample contains about 1,400,000 distinct CDR3 sequences, roughly 40% of which appear only once. Material for sequencing was blood. These receptors were collected from a woman aged 18-29 years in good health.

The chain couples TRBV29-1 to TRBJ2-7; D uncertain. The J call is uncertain, as TRBJ2-5 better fits the DNA end. Germline V gene lookup returns CDR1 SQVTM and CDR2 ANQGSEA. This CDR3 comprises 15 residues. The CDR3 loop is CSVEEAAVLTKTQYF. CDR3 bases: TGCAGCGTTGAAGAGGCGGCGGTACTAACGAAGACCCAGTACTTC.

This clonotype has only a few counts. CDR3 nucleotide sequence: TGCGCCAGCAGCTTGGCCGGGACTAGCGGCCAGGATACGCAGTATTTT. It codes for CASSLAGTSGQDTQYF. V is TRBV5-1 and J is TRBJ2-3; 11 bases line up with TRBD2. This CDR3 has 16 amino acids. Per germline, CDR1 SGHRS and CDR2 YFSETQ. V was clipped by 0 bases and J by 6 bases; unmatched bases: 6.

The J gene is TRBJ2-7, the V gene TRBV12-3 or TRBV12-4; TRBD1 matches 8 bases. The CDR3 has 15 amino acids. V gave up 3 bases and J gave up 2 bases; unmatched junction bases: 6. CDR3 DNA: TGTGCCAGCAGTTTTAGTTCCAGGGGGCCCTACGAGCAGTACTTC. Its translation is CASSFSSRGPYEQYF.

V is TRBV28 and J is TRBJ2-4; the D gene is possibly TRBD2 (5 bases). The better agreement between TRBJ2-7 and the DNA end casts doubt on the J call. Germline V gives CDR1 MDHEN, CDR2 SYDVKM. This CDR3 spans 16 amino acids. The CDR3 reads CASSFPKGAIRYEQYF. In nucleotides, the CDR3 is TGTGCCAGCAGTTTCCCGAAGGGAGCGATACGCTACGAGCAGTACTTC.

This chain connects TRBV21-1 to TRBJ1-1; the D call TRBD1 from the table was never checked on the DNA. TRBV21-1 is an annotated pseudogene. The CDR3 has 15 amino acids. The CDR3, as DNA: TGTGCCAGCAGCCCCGGACGCTACGGGGGGACTGAAGCTTTCTTT. The encoded protein is CASSPGRYGGTEAFF.

This clonotype occurred a few times. This chain links TRBV29-1 with TRBJ2-3, with unresolved D. Germline V gene data show CDR1 as SQVTM and CDR2 as ANQGSEA. This CDR3 is built from 15 residues. Trimming removed 6 bases from V and 6 bases from J, with 22 bases in between. CDR3 sequence (DNA): TGCAGCGTGGCCCTGTGGGGAAAGGGCCCCGATACGCAGTATTTT. Amino acids: CSVALWGKGPDTQYF.

The rearrangement links TRBV25-1 to TRBJ2-1, with D hard to call. The DNA end favors TRBJ2-7, so the J call may be wrong. This CDR3 has 12 residues. Germline CDR1 reads MGHDK; CDR2 reads SYGVNS. The CDR3 bases are TGTGCCAGCAGTGCGACCTACAATGAGCAGTACTTC. It translates to CASSATYNEQYF.

This clonotype was seen a single time. The chain employs TRBV28 and TRBJ1-5; possible D gene TRBD1, 5 bases. V was cut by 3 bases and J by 7 bases, with 16 bases left in between. Per the germline V gene, CDR1 is MDHEN and CDR2 is SYDVKM. CDR3 size: 15 residues. The CDR3 sequence is CASSLYRVWDQPQHF. In DNA form, the CDR3 reads TGTGCCAGCAGTTTGTACAGAGTTTGGGACCAGCCCCAGCATTTT. Complete variable domain (other parts from reference TRBV28 and TRBJ1-5): DVKVTQSSRYLVKRTGEKVFLECVQDMDHENMFWYRQDPGLGLRLIYFSYDVKMKEKGDIPEGYSVSREKKERFSLILESASTNQTSMYLCASSLYRVWDQPQHFGDGTRLSIL.

This clonotype was picked up a small number of times. V is TRBV27 and J is TRBJ2-1; D not resolved. V lost 0 bases and J lost 4, with 10 bases in between. Germline V lookup: CDR1 MNHEY, CDR2 SMNVEV (reference sequence). The CDR3 extends over 15 amino acids. This CDR3 reads CASSLSGILYNEQFF. The CDR3 region has the DNA TGTGCCAGCAGTTTATCAGGCATCCTTTACAATGAGCAGTTCTTC.

In this sample, this clonotype turned up once. V gene TRBV11-3 combines with J gene TRBJ2-2; 12 bases are a match to TRBD2. The germline V gene has CDR1 SGHNT and CDR2 YENEEA. Trimming removed 6 bases from V and 7 bases from J; junction bases left unmatched: 9. There are 16 residues in the CDR3. Written as DNA, the CDR3 is TGTGCCAGCAGAAGGACTAGCGGGAACCTGGGCGGGGAGCTGTTTTTT. The encoded protein is CASRRTSGNLGGELFF.

In its sample, this clonotype was seen a few times. The chain carries TRBV6-5 and TRBJ2-3, with TRBD2 matching over 13 bases. This CDR3 has 17 amino acids. The germline gives CDR1 MNHEY, CDR2 SVGAGI. Trimming cost V 2 bases and J 2 bases; bases outside gene matches: 4. The CDR3 DNA is TGTGCCAGCAGTTACCTCGGACTAGCGGGAGCCACAGATACGCAGTATTTT. This gives the protein CASSYLGLAGATDTQYF.